The text below deals with one TCR beta chain. The antigen remains undetermined. This sample was included in a study of T cell responses to AZD1222 COVID-19 vaccine. V gave up 3 bases and J gave up 4 bases, with 7 bases separating them. This CDR3 contains 12 residues. In germline, CDR1 is LNHDA, CDR2 SQIVND (reference sequence). Study results and caveats: Spike-specific TCR depth and breadth grew after two AZD1222 doses. Clonal diversity was possibly underestimated, and the donors were mostly white British, with more females. Baseline antibody screening turned up just a handful of seropositive AZD1222 recipients. Along spike, vaccine-associated CD4 TCRs were found throughout, with dominance at 160-218 and 743-854.

Data came from immunoSEQ multiplex PCR; TCRdb stores just in-frame clones and leaves some out. The sample includes around 110,000 clones, around 91% of them seen just once. The source material was peripheral blood, sampled 28 days after the second AZD1222 dose. This receptor was obtained from an adult who received the AZD1222 COVID-19 vaccine. This chain links TRBV19 with TRBJ2-7, with D uncertain. CDR3 coding DNA: TGTGCCAGTAGTATCCCCGGATACGAGCAGTACTTC. Its translation: CASSIPGYEQYF.